This T cell receptor beta chain was obtained from a study of blood T cell repertoires in COVID-19. This clone was picked up a small number of times. Clones were read by immunoSEQ multiplex PCR, and TCRdb kept only the in-frame ones, dropping some. This table has roughly 300,000 clones, more than 75% appearing once. The length of the CDR3 is 19 residues. Germline values: CDR1 LNHDA, CDR2 SQIVND (reference sequence). The V segment lost 3 bases and the J segment 5 bases; nucleotides outside the gene matches: 19. The sequence derives from a woman aged 50 to 60 who had recovered from COVID-19. This sequence joins TRBV19 and TRBJ1-5; 7 bases line up with TRBD1. The sequencing sample was made of peripheral blood. The DNA of the CDR3 is TGTGCCAGTAGTATCCGACGAAGGGGGCCGTCGGACGACTATCAGCCCCAGCATTTT. Its protein is CASSIRRRGPSDDYQPQHF.